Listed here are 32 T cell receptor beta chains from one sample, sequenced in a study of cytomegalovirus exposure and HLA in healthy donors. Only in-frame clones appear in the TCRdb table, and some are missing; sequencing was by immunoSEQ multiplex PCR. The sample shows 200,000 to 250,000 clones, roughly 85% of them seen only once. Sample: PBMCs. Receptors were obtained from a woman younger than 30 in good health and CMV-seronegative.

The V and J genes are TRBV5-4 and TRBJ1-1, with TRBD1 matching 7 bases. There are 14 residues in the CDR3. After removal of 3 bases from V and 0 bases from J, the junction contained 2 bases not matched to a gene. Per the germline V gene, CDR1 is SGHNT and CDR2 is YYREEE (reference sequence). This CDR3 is CASSWDSLNTEAFF. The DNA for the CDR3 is TGTGCCAGCAGCTGGGACAGCCTGAACACTGAAGCTTTCTTT.

CDR3 DNA sequence: TGTGCCAGCAGCGAGGGGGCAGGGGGTCATCACGAGCAGTACTTC. This codes for CASSEGAGGHHEQYF. The gene calls are TRBV7-8 and TRBJ2-7; 7 bases agree with TRBD1. The CDR3 loop spans 15 amino acids. Trimming at V came to 5 bases and at J to 5 bases, leaving 12 bases not matched to a gene. Germline CDR1 reads SGHVS; CDR2 reads FQNEAQ.

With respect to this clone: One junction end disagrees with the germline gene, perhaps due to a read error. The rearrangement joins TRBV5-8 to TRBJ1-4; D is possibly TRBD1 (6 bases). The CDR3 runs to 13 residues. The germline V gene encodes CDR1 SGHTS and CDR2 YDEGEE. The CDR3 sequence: CASSLDVGIRGQF. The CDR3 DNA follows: TGTGCCAGCAGCCTGGATGTAGGGATCAGGGGACAATTT.

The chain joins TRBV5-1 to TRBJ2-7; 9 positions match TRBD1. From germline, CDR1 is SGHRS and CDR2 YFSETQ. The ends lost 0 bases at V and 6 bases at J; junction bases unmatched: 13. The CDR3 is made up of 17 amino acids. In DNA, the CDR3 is TGCGCCAGCAGCTTGGGAGCCACGGGACAGGGCGATGGCGAGCAGTACTTC. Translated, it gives CASSLGATGQGDGEQYF.

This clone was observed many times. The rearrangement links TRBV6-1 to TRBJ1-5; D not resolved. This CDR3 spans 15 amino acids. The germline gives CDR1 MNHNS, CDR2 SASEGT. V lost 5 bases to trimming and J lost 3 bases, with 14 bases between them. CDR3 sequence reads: CASSSWALDNQPQHF. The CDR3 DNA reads TGTGCCAGCAGTTCATGGGCCTTGGACAATCAGCCCCAGCATTTT.

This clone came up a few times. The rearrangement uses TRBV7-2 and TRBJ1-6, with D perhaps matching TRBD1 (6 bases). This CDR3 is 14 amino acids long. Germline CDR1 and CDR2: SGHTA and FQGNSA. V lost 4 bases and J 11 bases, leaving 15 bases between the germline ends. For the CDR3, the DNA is TGTGCCAGCAGCTCGTCAGCTGGGGGCACACCCCTCCACTTT. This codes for CASSSSAGGTPLHF.

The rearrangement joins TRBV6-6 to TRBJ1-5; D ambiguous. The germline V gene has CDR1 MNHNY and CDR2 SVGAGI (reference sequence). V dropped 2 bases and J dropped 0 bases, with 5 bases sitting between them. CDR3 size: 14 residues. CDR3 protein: CASSYDTSNQPQHF. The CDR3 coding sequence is TGTGCCAGCAGTTACGACACTAGCAATCAGCCCCAGCATTTT.

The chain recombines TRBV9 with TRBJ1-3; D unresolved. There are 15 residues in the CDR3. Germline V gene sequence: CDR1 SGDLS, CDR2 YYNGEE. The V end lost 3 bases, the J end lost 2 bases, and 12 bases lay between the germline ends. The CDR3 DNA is TGTGCCAGCAGCGGTGGCGGGAATGCTGGAAACACCATATATTTT. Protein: CASSGGGNAGNTIYF.

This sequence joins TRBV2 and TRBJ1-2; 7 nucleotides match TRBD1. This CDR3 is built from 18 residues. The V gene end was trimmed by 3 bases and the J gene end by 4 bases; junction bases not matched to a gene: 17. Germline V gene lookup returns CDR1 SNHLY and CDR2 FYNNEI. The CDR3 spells CASSELLTGPAVGYGYTF. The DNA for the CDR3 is TGTGCCAGCAGTGAGCTCCTGACAGGGCCGGCGGTTGGCTATGGCTACACCTTC.

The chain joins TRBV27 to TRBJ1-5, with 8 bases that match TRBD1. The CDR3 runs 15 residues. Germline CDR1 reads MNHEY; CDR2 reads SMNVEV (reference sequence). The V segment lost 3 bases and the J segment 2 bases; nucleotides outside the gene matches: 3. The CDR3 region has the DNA TGTGCCAGCAGTTTTAGGGGACAGGGCAATCAGCCCCAGCATTTT. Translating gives CASSFRGQGNQPQHF.

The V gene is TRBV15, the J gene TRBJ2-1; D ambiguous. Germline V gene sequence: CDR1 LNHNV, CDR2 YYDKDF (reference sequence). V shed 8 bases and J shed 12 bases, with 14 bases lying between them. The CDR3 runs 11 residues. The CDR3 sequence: CATGDGPRQFF. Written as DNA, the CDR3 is TGTGCCACCGGGGATGGACCGCGGCAGTTCTTC.

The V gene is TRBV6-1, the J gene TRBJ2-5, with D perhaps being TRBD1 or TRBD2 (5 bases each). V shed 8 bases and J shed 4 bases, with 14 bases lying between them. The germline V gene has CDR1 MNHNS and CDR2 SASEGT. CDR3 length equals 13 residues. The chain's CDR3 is CASFARDGETQYF. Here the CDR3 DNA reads TGTGCCAGCTTCGCCAGGGACGGAGAGACCCAGTACTTC.

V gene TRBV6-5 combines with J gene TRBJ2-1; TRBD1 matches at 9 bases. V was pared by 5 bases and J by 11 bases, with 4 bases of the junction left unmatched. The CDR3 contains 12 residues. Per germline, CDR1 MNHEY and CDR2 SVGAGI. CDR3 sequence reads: CASSPTGGKQFF. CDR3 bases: TGTGCCAGCAGTCCGACAGGGGGGAAGCAGTTCTTC.

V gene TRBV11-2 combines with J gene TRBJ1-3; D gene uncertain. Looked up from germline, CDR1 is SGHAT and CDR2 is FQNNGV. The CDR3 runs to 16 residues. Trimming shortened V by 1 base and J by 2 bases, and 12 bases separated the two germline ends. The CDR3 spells CASSLVTWKTGNTIYF. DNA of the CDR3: TGTGCCAGCAGCTTAGTAACATGGAAGACTGGAAACACCATATATTTT. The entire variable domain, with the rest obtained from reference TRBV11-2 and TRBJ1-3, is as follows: EAGVAQSPRYKIIEKRQSVAFWCNPISGHATLYWYQQILGQGPKLLIQFQNNGVVDDSQLPKDRFSAERLKGVDSTLKIQPAKLEDSAVYLCASSLVTWKTGNTIYFGEGSWLTVV.

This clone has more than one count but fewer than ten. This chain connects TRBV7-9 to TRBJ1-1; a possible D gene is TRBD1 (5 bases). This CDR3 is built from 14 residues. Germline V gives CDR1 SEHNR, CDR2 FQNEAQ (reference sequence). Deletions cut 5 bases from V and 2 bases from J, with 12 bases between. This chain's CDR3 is CASSRGGRNTEAFF. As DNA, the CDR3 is TGTGCCAGCAGCCGTGGGGGGAGAAACACTGAAGCTTTCTTT. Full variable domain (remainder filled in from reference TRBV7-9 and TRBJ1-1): DTGVSQNPRHKITKRGQNVTFRCDPISEHNRLYWYRQTLGQGPEFLTYFQNEAQLEKSRLLSDRFSAERPKGSFSTLEIQRTEQGDSAMYLCASSRGGRNTEAFFGQGTRLTVV.

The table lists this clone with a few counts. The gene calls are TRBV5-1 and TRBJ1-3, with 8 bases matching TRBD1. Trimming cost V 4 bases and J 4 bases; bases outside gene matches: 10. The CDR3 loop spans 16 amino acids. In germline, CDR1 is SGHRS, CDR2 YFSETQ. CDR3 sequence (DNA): TGCGCCAGCAGCATAGGGACAGGAACTCTGGGAAACACCATATATTTT. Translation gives CASSIGTGTLGNTIYF.

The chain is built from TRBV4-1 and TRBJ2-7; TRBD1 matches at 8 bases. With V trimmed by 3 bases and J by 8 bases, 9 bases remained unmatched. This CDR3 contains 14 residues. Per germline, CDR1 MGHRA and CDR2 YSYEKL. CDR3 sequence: CASSQGPDRAQQYF. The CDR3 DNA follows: TGCGCCAGCAGCCAGGGCCCGGACAGGGCACAGCAGTACTTC.

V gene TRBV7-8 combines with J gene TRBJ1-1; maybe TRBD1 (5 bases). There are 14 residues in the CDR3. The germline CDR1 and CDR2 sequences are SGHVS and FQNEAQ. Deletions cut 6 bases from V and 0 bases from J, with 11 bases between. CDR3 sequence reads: CASRTGTVNTEAFF. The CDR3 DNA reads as TGTGCCAGCAGAACCGGGACGGTGAACACTGAAGCTTTCTTT. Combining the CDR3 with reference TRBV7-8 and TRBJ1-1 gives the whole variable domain GAGVSQSPRYKVAKRGQDVALRCDPISGHVSLFWYQQALGQGPEFLTYFQNEAQLDKSGLPSDRFFAERPEGSVSTLKIQRTQQEDSAVYLCASRTGTVNTEAFFGQGTRLTVV.

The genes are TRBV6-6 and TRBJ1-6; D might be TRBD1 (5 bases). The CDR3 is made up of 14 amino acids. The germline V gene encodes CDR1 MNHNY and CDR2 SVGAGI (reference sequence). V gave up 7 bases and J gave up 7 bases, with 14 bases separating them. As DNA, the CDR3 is TGTGCCAGCACCGTTTCGGGGGGGAATTCACCCCTCCACTTT. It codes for CASTVSGGNSPLHF.

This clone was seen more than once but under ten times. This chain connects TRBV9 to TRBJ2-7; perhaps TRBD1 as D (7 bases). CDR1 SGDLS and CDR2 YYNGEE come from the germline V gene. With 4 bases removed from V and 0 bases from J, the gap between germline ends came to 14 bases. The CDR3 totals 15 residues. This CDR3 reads CASSSTGDFSYEQYF. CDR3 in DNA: TGTGCCAGCAGCTCCACAGGGGACTTCTCCTACGAGCAGTACTTC.

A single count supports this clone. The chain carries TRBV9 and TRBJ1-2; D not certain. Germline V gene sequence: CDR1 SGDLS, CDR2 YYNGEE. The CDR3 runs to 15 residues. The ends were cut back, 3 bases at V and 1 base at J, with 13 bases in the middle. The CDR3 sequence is CASSARPTYNYGYTF. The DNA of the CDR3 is TGTGCCAGCAGCGCAAGACCCACCTATAACTATGGCTACACCTTC.

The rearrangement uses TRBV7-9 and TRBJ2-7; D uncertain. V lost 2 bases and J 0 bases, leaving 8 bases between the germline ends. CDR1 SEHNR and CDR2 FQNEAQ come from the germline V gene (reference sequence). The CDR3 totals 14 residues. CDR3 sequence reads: CASSLSSSSYEQYF. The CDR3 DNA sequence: TGTGCCAGCAGCTTATCCAGTAGCTCCTACGAGCAGTACTTC.

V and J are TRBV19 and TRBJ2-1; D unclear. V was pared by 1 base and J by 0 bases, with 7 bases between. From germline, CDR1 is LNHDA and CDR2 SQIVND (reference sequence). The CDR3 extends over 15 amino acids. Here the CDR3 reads CASSIGLRSYNEQFF. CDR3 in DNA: TGTGCCAGTAGTATAGGGCTCCGCTCCTACAATGAGCAGTTCTTC.

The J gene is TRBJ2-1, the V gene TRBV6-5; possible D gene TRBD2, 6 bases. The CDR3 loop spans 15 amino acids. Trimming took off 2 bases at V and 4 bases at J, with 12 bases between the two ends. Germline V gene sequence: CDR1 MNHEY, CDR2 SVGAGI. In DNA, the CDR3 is TGTGCCAGCAGTTACACCGCGGCGGGGTACAATGAGCAGTTCTTC. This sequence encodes CASSYTAAGYNEQFF.

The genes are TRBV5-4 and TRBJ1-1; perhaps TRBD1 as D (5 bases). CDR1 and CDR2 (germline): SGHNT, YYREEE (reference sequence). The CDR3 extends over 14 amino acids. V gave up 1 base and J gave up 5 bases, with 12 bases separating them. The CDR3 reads CASSLSWGGTEAFF. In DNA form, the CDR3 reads TGTGCCAGCAGCTTGTCTTGGGGGGGGACTGAAGCTTTCTTT.

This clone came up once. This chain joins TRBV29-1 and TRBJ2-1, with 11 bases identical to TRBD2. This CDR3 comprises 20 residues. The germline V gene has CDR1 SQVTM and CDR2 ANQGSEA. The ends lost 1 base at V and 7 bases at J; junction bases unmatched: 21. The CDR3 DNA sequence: TGCAGCGTTGAAGCTCTCCGGCTAGCGGGGGGACCCCGATATGGGAATGAGCAGTTCTTC. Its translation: CSVEALRLAGGPRYGNEQFF.

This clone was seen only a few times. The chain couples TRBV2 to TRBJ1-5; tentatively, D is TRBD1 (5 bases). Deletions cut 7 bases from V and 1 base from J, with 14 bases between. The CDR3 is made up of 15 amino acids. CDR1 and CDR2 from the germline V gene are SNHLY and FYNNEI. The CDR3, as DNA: TGTGCCAGCACCCGGACACCTCAGAGCAATCAGCCCCAGCATTTT. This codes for CASTRTPQSNQPQHF.

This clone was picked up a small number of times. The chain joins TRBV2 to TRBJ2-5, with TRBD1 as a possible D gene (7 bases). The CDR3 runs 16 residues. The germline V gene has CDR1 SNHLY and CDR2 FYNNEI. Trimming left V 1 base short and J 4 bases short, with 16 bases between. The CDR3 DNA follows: TGTGCCAGCAGTGAAGGGGGAGCAGGGGGAGGAGAGACCCAGTACTTC. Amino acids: CASSEGGAGGGETQYF.

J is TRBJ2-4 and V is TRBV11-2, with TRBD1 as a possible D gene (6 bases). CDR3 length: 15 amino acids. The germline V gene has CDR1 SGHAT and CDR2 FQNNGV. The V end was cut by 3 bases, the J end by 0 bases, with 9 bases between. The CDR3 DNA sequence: TGTGCCAGCAGCTTCTCACAGGGAGCCAAAAACATTCAGTACTTC. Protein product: CASSFSQGAKNIQYF.

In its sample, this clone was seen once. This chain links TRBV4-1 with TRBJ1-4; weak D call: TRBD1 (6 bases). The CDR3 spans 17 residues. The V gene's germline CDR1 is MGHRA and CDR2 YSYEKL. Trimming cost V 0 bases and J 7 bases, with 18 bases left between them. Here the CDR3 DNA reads TGCGCCAGCAGCCAAGATGGGGGCAGGGGAGGAGGTGAAAAACTGTTTTTT. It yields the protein CASSQDGGRGGGEKLFF.

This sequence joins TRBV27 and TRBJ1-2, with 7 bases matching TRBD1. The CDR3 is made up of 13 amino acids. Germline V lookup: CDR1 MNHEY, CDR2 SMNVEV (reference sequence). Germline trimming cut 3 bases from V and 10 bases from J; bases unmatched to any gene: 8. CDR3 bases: TGTGCCAGCAGTTTTGGGGACAGAGCCGCCTACACCTTC. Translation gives CASSFGDRAAYTF.

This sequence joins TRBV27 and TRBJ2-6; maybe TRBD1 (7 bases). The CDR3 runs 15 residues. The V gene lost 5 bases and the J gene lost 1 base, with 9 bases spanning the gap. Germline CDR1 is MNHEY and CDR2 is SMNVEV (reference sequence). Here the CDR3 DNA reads TGTGCCAGCAGTCAGGGGGGATCTGGGGCCAACGTCCTGACTTTC. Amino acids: CASSQGGSGANVLTF.